This TCR beta chain was identified in a study of blood T cells in healthy people across ages. The study, taken as a whole, reports: Compared with aged donors, long-lived donors showed fewer expanded clones, suggesting selection.

This CDR3 contains 15 residues. This clonotype was found a few times. No antigen is known for it. PCR was performed a second time for about 6 to 12 cycles using a sample-barcoded 5' primer and a J-beta primer mix. Each cDNA molecule received a tag from a template-switch adaptor that had 12 random nucleotides. TCRdb called the 5' RACE reads again in MiXCR, with one record for every CDR3 protein. This sample has just over 1 million distinct CDR3 sequences, with 45% found just once. Donors gave 8.5 to 10 milliliters of peripheral blood apiece. Sequenced material: blood. This sequence joins TRBV12-3 or TRBV12-4 and TRBJ2-4; 7 bases line up with TRBD1. The J call could be wrong; TRBJ2-7 is a better fit for the DNA end. This TCR was sampled from a woman aged 60-70 years in good health. The CDR3 nucleotides read TGTGCCAGAAAAACTTGTGGAGACAGGGCTTACGAGCAGTACTTC. This sequence encodes CARKTCGDRAYEQYF.